A selection of T cell receptor beta chains follows, all from one sample in a study of glioma-infiltrating T cells after dendritic cell vaccination. Profiled with immunoSEQ multiplex PCR; TCRdb holds only in-frame clones, not every one. The sample contains over 55,000 clones, around 83% of which appear only once. The material was blood, obtained after dendritic cell vaccination. All receptors derive from a human donor with glioblastoma. The CDR3 runs from the conserved cysteine through the conserved F or W. Fields, in order: clone size, J gene, V gene, D gene, CDR3 DNA, CDR3 protein. D genes are given only for firm matches. Where a row states a size, it is once, few, many or the class of an expanded clone; other rows omit it.

clone_size: .
j_call: TRBJ2-2
v_call: TRBV7-3
d_call: TRBD2
cdr3_nt: TGTGCCAGCAGCTCGTTTCTTCCGCTAGCGGGGGGCCCTACCGGGGAGCTGTTTTTT
cdr3_aa: CASSSFLPLAGGPTGELFF

clone_size: .
j_call: TRBJ2-7
v_call: TRBV11-1
d_call: .
cdr3_nt: TGTGCCAGCAGCTCCCGGCGGGACAGAGGAGGGGTATCCTACGAGCAGTACTTC
cdr3_aa: CASSSRRDRGGVSYEQYF

clone_size: .
j_call: TRBJ2-3
v_call: TRBV11-3
d_call: .
cdr3_nt: TGTGCCAGCAGCCCCCGACAAGGTACAGATACGCAGTATTTT
cdr3_aa: CASSPRQGTDTQYF

clone_size: .
j_call: TRBJ1-2
v_call: TRBV19
d_call: .
cdr3_nt: TGTGCCAGTAGTATTGATCAGGACTATGGCTACACCTTC
cdr3_aa: CASSIDQDYGYTF

clone_size: few
j_call: TRBJ2-7
v_call: TRBV10-1
d_call: TRBD1
cdr3_nt: TGCGCCAGCAGCCGGGACAGGGCATACGAGCAGTACTTC
cdr3_aa: CASSRDRAYEQYF

clone_size: .
j_call: TRBJ2-7
v_call: TRBV10-3
d_call: .
cdr3_nt: TGTGCCATCAGTGAGTCGGACTCCTCAACGCAGGAGGTCTCCTACGAGCAGTACTTC
cdr3_aa: CAISESDSSTQEVSYEQYF

clone_size: few
j_call: TRBJ2-1
v_call: TRBV7-2
d_call: TRBD2
cdr3_nt: TGTGCCAGCAGCCCTAGCGGGGGGGTCTCCTACAATGAGCAGTTCTTC
cdr3_aa: CASSPSGGVSYNEQFF

clone_size: .
j_call: TRBJ1-1
v_call: TRBV5-1
d_call: TRBD1
cdr3_nt: TGCGCCAGCAGCTATGACAGGGTGAACACTGAAGCTTTCTTT
cdr3_aa: CASSYDRVNTEAFF

clone_size: .
j_call: TRBJ1-6
v_call: TRBV5-4
d_call: .
cdr3_nt: TGTGCCAGCAGCTTGGCAGGCAGGTCGAATTCACCCCTCCACTTT
cdr3_aa: CASSLAGRSNSPLHF

clone_size: .
j_call: TRBJ1-3
v_call: TRBV5-1
d_call: .
cdr3_nt: TGCGCCAGCAGCAGGAAGAAATGGGGGGATGGCCTCTCTGGAAACACCATATATTTT
cdr3_aa: CASSRKKWGDGLSGNTIYF

clone_size: .
j_call: TRBJ2-7
v_call: TRBV5-1
d_call: TRBD2
cdr3_nt: TGCGCCAGCAGCTTGGCCTATCGGGGGGCCTACGAGCAGTACTTC
cdr3_aa: CASSLAYRGAYEQYF

clone_size: .
j_call: TRBJ1-2
v_call: TRBV9
d_call: .
cdr3_nt: TGTGCCAGCAGCGTAGCTAGGGCAGGGTCTGGCTACACCTTC
cdr3_aa: CASSVARAGSGYTF

clone_size: .
j_call: TRBJ1-2
v_call: TRBV5-4
d_call: TRBD1
cdr3_nt: TGTGCCAGCAGCTCAGGACCTGGGACAGCTCGACTCTATGGCTACACCTTC
cdr3_aa: CASSSGPGTARLYGYTF

clone_size: .
j_call: TRBJ1-1
v_call: TRBV30
d_call: TRBD1
cdr3_nt: TGTGCCTGGAACAGGGGGTGGGTGAACACTGAAGCTTTCTTT
cdr3_aa: CAWNRGWVNTEAFF

clone_size: .
j_call: TRBJ2-4
v_call: TRBV27
d_call: .
cdr3_nt: TGTGCCAGCAGTCGGGCAGGGGTCGTAGCCAAAAACATTCAGTACTTC
cdr3_aa: CASSRAGVVAKNIQYF

clone_size: .
j_call: TRBJ1-2
v_call: TRBV6-6
d_call: TRBD1
cdr3_nt: TGTGCCAGCAGTTACCCCGGGACAGGCTACTATGGCTACACCTTC
cdr3_aa: CASSYPGTGYYGYTF

clone_size: .
j_call: TRBJ1-2
v_call: TRBV30
d_call: .
cdr3_nt: TGTGCCTGCCGACAGTCGAGTTATGGCTACACCTTC
cdr3_aa: CACRQSSYGYTF

clone_size: .
j_call: TRBJ1-2
v_call: TRBV7-9
d_call: TRBD1
cdr3_nt: TGTGCCAGCAGCTTAGTCGGGTACAGGGGCTATGGCTACACCTTC
cdr3_aa: CASSLVGYRGYGYTF

clone_size: .
j_call: TRBJ1-5
v_call: TRBV4-1
d_call: TRBD1
cdr3_nt: TGCGCCAGCAGCCAAGGGACAGGGGCGTATCAGCCCCAGCATTTT
cdr3_aa: CASSQGTGAYQPQHF

clone_size: .
j_call: TRBJ1-2
v_call: TRBV29-1
d_call: .
cdr3_nt: TGCAGCGTTGAAGCAGGGGCGAGGGGTGCTGGCTACACCTTC
cdr3_aa: CSVEAGARGAGYTF

clone_size: .
j_call: TRBJ2-2
v_call: TRBV27
d_call: .
cdr3_nt: TGTGCCAGCAGTTCCCCACAGGCGAGTTGGCCCGGGGAGCTGTTTTTT
cdr3_aa: CASSSPQASWPGELFF

clone_size: .
j_call: TRBJ1-5
v_call: TRBV5-1
d_call: .
cdr3_nt: TGCGCCAGCAGCTTGGGTGCAGGGGGCAATCAGCCCCAGCATTTT
cdr3_aa: CASSLGAGGNQPQHF

clone_size: .
j_call: TRBJ2-7
v_call: TRBV11-3
d_call: .
cdr3_nt: TGTGCCAGCAGCTCCGTTAGAGACAAACCCTACGAGCAGTACTTC
cdr3_aa: CASSSVRDKPYEQYF

clone_size: .
j_call: TRBJ2-6
v_call: TRBV27
d_call: TRBD1
cdr3_nt: TGTGCCAGCAGGCGAGATAGGACAGGGTGGCCTGGGGCCAACGTCCTGACTTTC
cdr3_aa: CASRRDRTGWPGANVLTF

clone_size: .
j_call: TRBJ1-6
v_call: TRBV6-4
d_call: .
cdr3_nt: TGTGCCAGCAGTGGACGGGTAAATTCACCCCTCCACTTT
cdr3_aa: CASSGRVNSPLHF

clone_size: once
j_call: TRBJ2-1
v_call: TRBV7-3
d_call: .
cdr3_nt: TGTGCCAGCAGCTTAATACCTAGCTCCTACAATGAGCAGTTCTTC
cdr3_aa: CASSLIPSSYNEQFF